This TCR beta chain was recorded in a study of T cell clonotyping in hematopoietic cell transplantation (dated by TCRdb to 2020 to 2023). Looking at the study overall: A total of 110 to 150 blood samples were collected in the study from some 40 consecutive transplant recipients and their related donors. Recruitment of patients was conducted between late 2015 and early 2017, and follow-up was continued until late 2020 or death.

V trim: 8 bases; J trim: 1 base; unmatched bases: 7. From a lookup of the germline V gene, CDR1 and CDR2 are MDHEN and SYDVKM. The cysteine opens and the phenylalanine closes a CDR3 of 14 amino acids. Only CDR3 DNA remains: 42 bases, in frame from the first base. Note on this clone: The specificity of this receptor is unknown. Per-base qualities were not stored, and no clone one base away is much larger.

TCR beta CDR3 regions were amplified from genomic DNA with the immunoSEQ assay, a bias-controlled multiplex PCR using V- and J-specific primers. A proprietary barcode and Illumina adapter sequences were added to the CDR3 amplicons in a second PCR step. An Illumina MiSeq instrument was used to sequence the CDR3 libraries. In the original analysis: Export and quality control were handled in immunoSEQ Analyzer 3.0, while downstream analyses relied on R Bioconductor and Immunarch. Repertoire metrics were calculated using only productive rearrangements within the normalized downsampled data set. Pathologically expanded clonotypes were defined as those larger than 5 templates in the normalized cohort. Repertoire diversity was measured with the Inverse Simpson Index. The non-normalized data set was used for CMV-specificity analyses so that all clonotypes could be captured. Drawn from immuneACCESS, this table holds only the in-frame rearrangements with V and J called that TCRdb kept. Clones are partly lost; checked studies trace under half to an unresolved V gene and leave the rest unexplained. That table supplies the V and J calls and clone size; D and trimming were determined from the DNA. The sample records 69,000 or so clones, over 90% of which are singletons. The ten largest clones capture around 1.6% of the sample.

Results and caveats for the whole study, not just this receptor: Only a small fraction of recipient repertoires overlapped donor repertoires, with over 97% appearing de novo at the given depth. The sample size was limited, and because cells were not sorted, the contributions of CD4 and CD8 repertoires could not be separated. Donor and pretransplant recipient Inverse Simpson Index values predicted broader posttransplant TCR repertoire diversity. After transplant, TCR diversity in recipients dropped, and pathologically expanded clonotypes climbed progressively between day 30 and day 180.

For TCR beta sequencing, blood samples came from the related transplant donors. Using Nuclei Lysis Solution, genomic DNA was extracted from unfractionated peripheral blood mononuclear cells that were either fresh or cryopreserved. The sequenced sample was peripheral blood mononuclear cells. The clonotype originates from a man between 45 and 60 years old in good health. Some clones in this sample may be carry-over from other donors' samples. The chain is made from TRBV28 and TRBJ2-7, with TRBD2 matching 8 junction bases. The CDR3 sequence is CASARGGVSYEQYF. In nucleotide form, the sequence is TGTGCCAGCGCCCGGGGGGGGGTTTCCTACGAGCAGTACTTC.